This TCR beta chain was captured in a study of blood T cell repertoires in COVID-19. At the level of the study: T cells, B-cell-depleted T cells, or PBMCs provided the cDNA or gDNA that served as material.

Original processing notes: Amplification from reference gene primers served as the basis for estimated nucleated cell counts. Assay used: immunoSEQ multiplex PCR; TCRdb lists only in-frame clones, some missing. The DNA gave D and trimming, while V, J and clone size come from that table. The sample has some 160,000 clones; 88% are singletons. The CDR3 consists of 16 residues. V lost 5 bases, J lost 0 bases, and 8 bases stayed unmatched. CDR1 and CDR2 (germline): MNHEY, SMNVEV (reference sequence). The sample taken for sequencing was peripheral blood. The genes are TRBV27 and TRBJ1-2; TRBD1 matches at 8 bases. The sequence came from a man between 50 and 59 years old who had recovered from COVID-19. The CDR3 region has the DNA TGTGCCAGCAGTGCTCGGACAGGGCAAACTAACTATGGCTACACCTTC. Its translation: CASSARTGQTNYGYTF.